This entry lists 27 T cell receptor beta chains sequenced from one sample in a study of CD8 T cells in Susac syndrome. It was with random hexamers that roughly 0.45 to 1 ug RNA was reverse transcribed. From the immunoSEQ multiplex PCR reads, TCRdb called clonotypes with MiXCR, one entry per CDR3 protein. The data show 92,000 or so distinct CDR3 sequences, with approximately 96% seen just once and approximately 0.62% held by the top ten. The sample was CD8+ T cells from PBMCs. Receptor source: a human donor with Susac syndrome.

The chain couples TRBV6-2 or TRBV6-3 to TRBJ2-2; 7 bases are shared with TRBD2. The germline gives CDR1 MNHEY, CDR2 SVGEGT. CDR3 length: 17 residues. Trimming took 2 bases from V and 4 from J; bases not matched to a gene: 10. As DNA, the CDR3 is TGTGCCAGCAGTTACGCATACTCCGGGACTATCACCGGGGAGCTGTTTTTT. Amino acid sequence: CASSYAYSGTITGELFF.

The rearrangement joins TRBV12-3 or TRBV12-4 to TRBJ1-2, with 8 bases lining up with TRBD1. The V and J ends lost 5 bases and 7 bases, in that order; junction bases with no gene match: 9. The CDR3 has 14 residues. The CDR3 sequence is CASSQTAQGAGYTF. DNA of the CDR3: TGTGCCAGCAGTCAGACGGCCCAGGGGGCTGGCTACACCTTC.

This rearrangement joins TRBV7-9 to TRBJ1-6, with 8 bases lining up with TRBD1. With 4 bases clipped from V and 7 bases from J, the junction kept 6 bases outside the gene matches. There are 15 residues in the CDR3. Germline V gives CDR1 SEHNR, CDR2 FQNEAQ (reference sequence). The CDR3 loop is CASSWGQERNSPLHF. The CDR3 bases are TGTGCCAGCAGCTGGGGACAGGAAAGAAATTCACCCCTCCACTTT.

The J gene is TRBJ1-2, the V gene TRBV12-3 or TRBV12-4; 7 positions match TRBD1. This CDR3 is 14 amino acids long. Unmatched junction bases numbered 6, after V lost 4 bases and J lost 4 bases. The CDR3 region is CASSSGGLTYGYTF. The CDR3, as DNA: TGTGCCAGCAGTTCAGGGGGTTTGACCTATGGCTACACCTTC.

CDR3 in DNA: TGCGCCAGCAGCTTGAACACGGCGAGAAACGAGCAGTACTTC. Protein product: CASSLNTARNEQYF. This chain connects TRBV5-1 to TRBJ2-7, with D uncertain. Germline assignment: CDR1 SGHRS and CDR2 YFSETQ. The CDR3 consists of 14 residues. With 1 base removed from V and 5 bases from J, the gap between germline ends came to 13 bases.

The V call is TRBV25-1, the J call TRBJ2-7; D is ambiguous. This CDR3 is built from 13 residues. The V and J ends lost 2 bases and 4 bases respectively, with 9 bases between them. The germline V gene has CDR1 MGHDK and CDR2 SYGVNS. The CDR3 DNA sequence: TGTGCCAGCAGTGAAGGGTATCAGTACGAGCAGTACTTC. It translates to CASSEGYQYEQYF.

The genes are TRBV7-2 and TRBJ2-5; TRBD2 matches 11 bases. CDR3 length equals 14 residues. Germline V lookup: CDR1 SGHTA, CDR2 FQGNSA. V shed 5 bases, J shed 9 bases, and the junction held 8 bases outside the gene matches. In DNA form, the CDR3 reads TGTGCCAGCAGCCCGAGCCTAGCGGGGGGCCCCCAGTACTTC. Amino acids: CASSPSLAGGPQYF.

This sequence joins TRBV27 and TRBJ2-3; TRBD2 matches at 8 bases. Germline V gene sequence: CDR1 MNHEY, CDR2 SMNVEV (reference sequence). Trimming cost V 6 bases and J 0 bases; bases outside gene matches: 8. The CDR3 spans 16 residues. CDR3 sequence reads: CASRASTSASTDTQYF. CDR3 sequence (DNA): TGTGCCAGCAGGGCCTCGACTAGCGCTAGCACAGATACGCAGTATTTT.

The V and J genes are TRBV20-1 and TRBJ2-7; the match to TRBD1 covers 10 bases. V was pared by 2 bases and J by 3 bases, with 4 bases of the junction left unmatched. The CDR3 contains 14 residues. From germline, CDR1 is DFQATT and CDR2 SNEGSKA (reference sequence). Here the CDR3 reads CSARWGQGYYEQYF. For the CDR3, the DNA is TGCAGTGCTAGATGGGGACAGGGGTACTACGAGCAGTACTTC.

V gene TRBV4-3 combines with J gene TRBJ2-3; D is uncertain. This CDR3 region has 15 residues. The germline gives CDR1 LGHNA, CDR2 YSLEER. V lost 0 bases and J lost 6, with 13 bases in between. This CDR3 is CASSQDFPTADTQYF. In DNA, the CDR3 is TGCGCCAGCAGCCAAGATTTTCCGACGGCGGATACGCAGTATTTT.

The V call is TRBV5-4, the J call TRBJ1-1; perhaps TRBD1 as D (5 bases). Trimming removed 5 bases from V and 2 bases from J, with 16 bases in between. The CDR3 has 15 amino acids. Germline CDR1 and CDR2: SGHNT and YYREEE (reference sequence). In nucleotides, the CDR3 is TGTGCCAGCAGTCCGGGACTCCTAGGTAACACTGAAGCTTTCTTT. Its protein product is CASSPGLLGNTEAFF.

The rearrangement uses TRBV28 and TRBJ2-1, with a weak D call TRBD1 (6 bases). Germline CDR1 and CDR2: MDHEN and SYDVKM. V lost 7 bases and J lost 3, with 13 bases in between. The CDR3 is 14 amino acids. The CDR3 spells CASKGGPFYNEQFF. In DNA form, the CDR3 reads TGTGCCAGCAAAGGGGGACCCTTCTACAATGAGCAGTTCTTC.

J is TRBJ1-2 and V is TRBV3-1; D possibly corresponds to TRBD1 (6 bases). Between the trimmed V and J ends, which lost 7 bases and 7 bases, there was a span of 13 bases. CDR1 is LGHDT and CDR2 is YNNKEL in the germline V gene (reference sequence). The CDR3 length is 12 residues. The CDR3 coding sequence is TGTGCCAGCATTGGCAGGGGTCTTGGCTACACCTTC. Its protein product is CASIGRGLGYTF.

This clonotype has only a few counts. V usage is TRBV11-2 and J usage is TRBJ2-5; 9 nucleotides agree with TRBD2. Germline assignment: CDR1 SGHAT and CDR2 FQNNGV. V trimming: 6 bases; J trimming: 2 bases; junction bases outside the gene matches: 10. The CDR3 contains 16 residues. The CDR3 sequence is CASSPMRLAGQETQYF. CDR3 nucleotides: TGTGCCAGCAGTCCGATGCGTCTAGCGGGGCAAGAGACCCAGTACTTC.

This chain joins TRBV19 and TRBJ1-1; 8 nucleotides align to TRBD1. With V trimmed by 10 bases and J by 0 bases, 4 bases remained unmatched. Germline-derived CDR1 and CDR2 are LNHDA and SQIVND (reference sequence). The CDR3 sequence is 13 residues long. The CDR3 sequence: CATQDRVNTEAFF. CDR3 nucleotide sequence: TGTGCCACCCAGGACAGGGTGAACACTGAAGCTTTCTTT.

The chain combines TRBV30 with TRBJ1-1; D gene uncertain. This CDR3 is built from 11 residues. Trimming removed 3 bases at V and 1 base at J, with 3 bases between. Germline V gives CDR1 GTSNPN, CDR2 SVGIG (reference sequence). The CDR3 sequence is CAWRRNTEAFF. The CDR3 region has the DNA TGTGCCTGGAGGAGGAACACTGAAGCTTTCTTT.

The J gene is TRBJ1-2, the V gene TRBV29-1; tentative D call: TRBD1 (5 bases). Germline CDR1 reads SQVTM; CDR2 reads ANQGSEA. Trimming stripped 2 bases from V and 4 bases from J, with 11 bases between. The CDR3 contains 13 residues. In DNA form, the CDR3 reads TGCAGCGTTGAACCCGCAGGGATCTATGGCTACACCTTC. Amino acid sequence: CSVEPAGIYGYTF. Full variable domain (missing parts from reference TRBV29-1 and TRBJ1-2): SAVISQKPSRDICQRGTSLTIQCQVDSQVTMMFWYRQQPGQSLTLIATANQGSEATYESGFVIDKFPISRPNLTFSTLTVSNMSPEDSSIYLCSVEPAGIYGYTFGSGTRLTVV.

The CDR3 DNA reads as TGTGCCAGCAGTGAACTGTGGGGCTTGTACGAGCAGTACTTC. This codes for CASSELWGLYEQYF. V usage is TRBV2 and J usage is TRBJ2-7, with D possibly being TRBD1 (5 bases). The V gene lost 2 bases and the J gene lost 4 bases, with 12 bases spanning the gap. Germline loops: CDR1 SNHLY, CDR2 FYNNEI. CDR3 length: 14 residues.

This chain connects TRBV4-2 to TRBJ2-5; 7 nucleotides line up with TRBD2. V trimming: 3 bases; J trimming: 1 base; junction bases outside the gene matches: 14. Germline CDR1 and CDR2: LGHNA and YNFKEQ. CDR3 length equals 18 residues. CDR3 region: CASSHRGSAGDTQETQYF. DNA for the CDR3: TGTGCCAGCAGCCACCGGGGGAGCGCGGGAGACACCCAAGAGACCCAGTACTTC.

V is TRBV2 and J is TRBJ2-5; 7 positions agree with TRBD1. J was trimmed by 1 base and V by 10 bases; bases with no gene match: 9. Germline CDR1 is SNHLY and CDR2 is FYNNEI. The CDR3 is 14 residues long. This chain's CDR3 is CATREGTVQETQYF. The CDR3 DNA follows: TGTGCCACCCGCGAGGGGACAGTCCAAGAGACCCAGTACTTC.

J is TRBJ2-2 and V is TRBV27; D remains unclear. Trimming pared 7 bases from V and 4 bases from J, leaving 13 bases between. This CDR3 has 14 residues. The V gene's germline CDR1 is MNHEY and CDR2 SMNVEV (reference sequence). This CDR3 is CASTPWARTGELFF. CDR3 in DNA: TGTGCCAGCACCCCCTGGGCCCGCACCGGGGAGCTGTTTTTT.

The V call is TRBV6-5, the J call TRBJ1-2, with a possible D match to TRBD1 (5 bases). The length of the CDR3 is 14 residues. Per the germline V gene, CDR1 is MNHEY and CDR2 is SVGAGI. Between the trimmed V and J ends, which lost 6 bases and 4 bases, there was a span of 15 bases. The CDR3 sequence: CASSGTPGSYGYTF. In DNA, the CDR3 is TGTGCCAGCAGCGGGACGCCCGGGAGCTATGGCTACACCTTC.

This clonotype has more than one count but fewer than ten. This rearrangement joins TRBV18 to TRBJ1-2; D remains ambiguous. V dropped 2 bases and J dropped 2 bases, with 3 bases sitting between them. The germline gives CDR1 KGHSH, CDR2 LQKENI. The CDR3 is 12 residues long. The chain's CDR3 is CASSPGNYGYTF. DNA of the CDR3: TGTGCCAGCTCACCAGGGAACTATGGCTACACCTTC.

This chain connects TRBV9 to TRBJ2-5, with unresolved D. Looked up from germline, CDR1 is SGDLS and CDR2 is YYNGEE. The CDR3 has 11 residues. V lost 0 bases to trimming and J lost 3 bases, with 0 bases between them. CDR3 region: CASSVEETQYF. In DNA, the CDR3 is TGTGCCAGCAGCGTAGAAGAGACCCAGTACTTC.

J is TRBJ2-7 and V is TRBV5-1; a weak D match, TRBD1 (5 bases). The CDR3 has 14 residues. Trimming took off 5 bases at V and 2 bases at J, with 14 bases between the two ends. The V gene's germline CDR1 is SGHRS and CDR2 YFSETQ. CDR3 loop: CASSRGPLTYEQYF. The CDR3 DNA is TGCGCCAGCAGTAGGGGTCCCTTGACCTACGAGCAGTACTTC.

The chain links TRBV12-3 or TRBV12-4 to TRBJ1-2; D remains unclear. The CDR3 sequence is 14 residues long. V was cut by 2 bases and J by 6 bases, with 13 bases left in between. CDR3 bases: TGTGCCAGCAGTTTAAGGCGAGGTATCCATGGCTACACCTTC. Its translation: CASSLRRGIHGYTF.

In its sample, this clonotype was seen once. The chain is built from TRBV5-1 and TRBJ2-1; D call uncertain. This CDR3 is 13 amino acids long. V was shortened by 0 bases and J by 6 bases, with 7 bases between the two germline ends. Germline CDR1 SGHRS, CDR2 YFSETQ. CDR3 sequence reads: CASSLGQVNEQFF. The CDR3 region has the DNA TGCGCCAGCAGCTTGGGCCAGGTCAATGAGCAGTTCTTC.